These T cell receptor beta chains were read from a single sample in a study of shared clonotypes between healthy human individuals. Sequencing used immunoSEQ multiplex PCR; TCRdb keeps in-frame clones, though not all of them. This sample has approximately 2.3 million clones, with approximately 93% found just once. Specimen: naive CD4+ T cells from PBMCs. All receptors come from a young man in good health. Some clones in this sample may be carry-over from other donors' samples. Both conserved end residues are part of each CDR3. The D gene is left open where the match is weak. Only part of the rows carry a size: once, few, many, or a class if the clone is expanded.

d_gene	abundance	v_gene	j_gene	CDR3aa	CDR3nt
TRBD2	-	TRBV4-1	TRBJ2-1	CASSQGRGGPAHEQFF	TGCGCCAGCAGTCAAGGACGGGGAGGGCCGGCCCATGAGCAGTTCTTC
-	-	TRBV18	TRBJ2-2	CASSPRGGPTGELFF	TGTGCCAGCTCACCGCGGGGTGGGCCCACCGGGGAGCTGTTTTTT
-	-	TRBV5-6	TRBJ1-3	CASSLGGFSGNTIYF	TGTGCCAGCAGCTTGGGGGGGTTCTCTGGAAACACCATATATTTT
TRBD1	-	TRBV18	TRBJ2-7	CASQRGRGQDEQYF	TGTGCCAGCCAGAGGGGCAGGGGGCAGGACGAGCAGTACTTC
-	-	TRBV10-3	TRBJ1-5	CAISRDGSNQPQHF	TGTGCCATCAGTAGGGACGGTAGCAATCAGCCCCAGCATTTT
-	-	TRBV28	TRBJ1-1	CASSPNRLGLDTEAFF	TGTGCCAGCAGCCCAAACCGATTGGGACTCGACACTGAAGCTTTCTTT
-	-	TRBV11-3	TRBJ2-2	CASSLIGGGELFF	TGTGCCAGCAGCTTAATAGGAGGCGGGGAGCTGTTTTTT
-	-	TRBV7-7	TRBJ2-5	CASSVRGGETQYF	TGTGCCAGCAGCGTCCGCGGTGGGGAGACCCAGTACTTC
TRBD1	-	TRBV28	TRBJ2-7	CASSYLGTGGYEQYF	TGTGCCAGCAGTTATTTAGGGACAGGGGGCTACGAGCAGTACTTC
-	-	TRBV5-1	TRBJ2-7	CASSLRDTYEQYF	TGCGCCAGCAGCTTGAGGGATACCTACGAGCAGTACTTC
TRBD1	-	TRBV6-5	TRBJ1-2	CASTGQGGYTF	TGTGCCAGCACCGGACAGGGTGGCTACACCTTC
TRBD2	few	TRBV9	TRBJ2-7	CASSASGRSYEQYF	TGTGCCAGCAGCGCCAGCGGGAGGTCCTACGAGCAGTACTTC
-	-	TRBV7-3	TRBJ1-2	CASSLNPGLYGYTF	TGTGCCAGCAGCTTAAACCCAGGACTCTATGGCTACACCTTC
-	-	TRBV6-5	TRBJ2-5	CASRQGITRTGTQYF	TGTGCCAGCAGACAAGGGATTACCAGAACCGGGACCCAGTACTTC
-	-	TRBV15	TRBJ2-4	CATSRFMGSKELAKNIQYF	TGTGCCACCAGCAGGTTCATGGGTTCGAAGGAGCTAGCCAAAAACATTCAGTACTTC
-	-	TRBV7-9	TRBJ2-1	CASSLQQSSYNEQFF	TGTGCCAGCAGCTTACAACAGAGCTCCTACAATGAGCAGTTCTTC